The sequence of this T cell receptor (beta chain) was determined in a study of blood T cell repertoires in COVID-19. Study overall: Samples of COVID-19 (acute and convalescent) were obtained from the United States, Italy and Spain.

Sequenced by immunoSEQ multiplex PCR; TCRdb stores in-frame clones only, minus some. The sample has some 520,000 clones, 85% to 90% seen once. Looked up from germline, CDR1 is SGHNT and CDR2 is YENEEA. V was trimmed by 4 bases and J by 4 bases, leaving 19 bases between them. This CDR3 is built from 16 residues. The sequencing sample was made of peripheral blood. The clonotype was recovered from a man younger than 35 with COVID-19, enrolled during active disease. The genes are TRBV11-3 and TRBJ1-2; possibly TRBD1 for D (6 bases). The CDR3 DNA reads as TGTGCCAGCAGCTCCCCCGGCAGGGAAGGGGGCTATGGCTACACCTTC. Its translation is CASSSPGREGGYGYTF.